This T cell receptor beta chain is from a study of beta chain features in type 1 diabetes. The CDR3 is 17 residues long. Trimming removed 0 bases at V and 4 bases at J, with 18 bases between. Per the germline V gene, CDR1 is SNHLY and CDR2 is FYNNEI. Study-wide findings and caveats: There was no resolution here of whether HLA type influences TCRB rearrangement. More deletions and fewer insertions at VDJ junctions were seen in type 1 diabetes patients. Sequencing used cDNA, and cells with high TCR expression could therefore be over-represented. Shortening of TCRB CDR3s, moderate but significant, appeared in all four CD4+ subsets of Type 1 diabetes patients.

Via the markers CD45RO/CCR7/CD25/CD127/CD95/CD27, stem cell-like memory, regulatory, central memory and naive CD4+ cells were sorted. Reverse transcription of all isolated RNA meant that expressed TCRB transcripts were sequenced. TCRdb's copy holds only in-frame clones and misses some; the assay was immunoSEQ multiplex PCR. Among around 600,000 clones listed, over 10% were seen once. Comment on this clone: Antigen unknown.

The V and J genes are TRBV2 and TRBJ1-1; D possibly corresponds to TRBD1 (6 bases). Material: naive CD4+ T cells from blood. This sequence was found in a man between 25 and 39 years old with type 1 diabetes. CDR3 in amino acids: CASSEALNRVGSTEAFF. CDR3 sequence (DNA): TGTGCCAGCAGTGAAGCGCTAAACAGGGTCGGTAGCACTGAAGCTTTCTTT.